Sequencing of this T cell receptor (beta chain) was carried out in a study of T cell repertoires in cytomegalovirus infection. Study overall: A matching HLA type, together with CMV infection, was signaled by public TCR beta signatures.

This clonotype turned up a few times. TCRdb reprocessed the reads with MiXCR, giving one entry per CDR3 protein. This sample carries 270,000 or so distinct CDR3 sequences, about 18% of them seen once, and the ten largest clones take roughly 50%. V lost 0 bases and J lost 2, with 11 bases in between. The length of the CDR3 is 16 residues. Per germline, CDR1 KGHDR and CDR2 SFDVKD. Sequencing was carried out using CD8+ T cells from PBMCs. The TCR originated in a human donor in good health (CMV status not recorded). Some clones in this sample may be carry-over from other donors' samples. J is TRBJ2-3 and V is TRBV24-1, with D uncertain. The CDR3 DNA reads TGTGCCACCAGTGATTTGCCCTTTGGACCCACAGATACGCAGTATTTT. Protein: CATSDLPFGPTDTQYF.